The 17 T cell receptor beta chains below all came from one sample that was sequenced in a study of T-cell memory formation after mild COVID-19. TCRdb passed the 5' RACE reads through MiXCR, listing each CDR3 protein once. The profile shows roughly 300,000 distinct CDR3 sequences, roughly 8.2% of them singletons. Source material: PBMCs or a T cell subset sorted from them (not recorded which). The origin of the receptors is a young man who had mild COVID-19 (a few samples of this study predate the infection). Cell type and time point are not known.

This clonotype was found a few times. The junction departs from the called germline gene at one end, perhaps through a read error. J is TRBJ2-5 and V is TRBV7-7; D is uncertain. The CDR3 totals 14 residues. Per germline, CDR1 SSHAT and CDR2 FNYEAQ (reference sequence). CDR3 protein: CASSFDPFLETQYF. For the CDR3, the DNA is TGTGCTAGCAGCTTTGACCCCTTTTTGGAGACCCAGTACTTC.

The sample holds a few counts of this clonotype. The V call is TRBV7-2, the J call TRBJ2-1; D possibly corresponds to TRBD2 (5 bases). V lost 1 base, J lost 9 bases, and 16 bases lay in between. The CDR3 has 15 residues. Per germline, CDR1 SGHTA and CDR2 FQGNSA. CDR3 region: CASSLGLASESEQFF. The CDR3 region has the DNA TGTGCCAGCAGCTTAGGGCTAGCATCAGAGAGTGAGCAGTTCTTC.

This chain joins TRBV13 and TRBJ1-2; no clear D gene. Germline V gene sequence: CDR1 PRHDT, CDR2 FYEKMQ (reference sequence). Trimming pared 5 bases from V and 5 bases from J, leaving 12 bases between. The CDR3 length is 13 residues. CDR3 nucleotide sequence: TGTGCCAGCAGCCAGGACGGACCATATGGCTACACCTTC. Amino acids: CASSQDGPYGYTF.

This clonotype has only a few counts. The chain combines TRBV11-2 with TRBJ2-7; TRBD2 aligns across 9 bases. Germline V CDR1 and CDR2: SGHAT, FQNNGV. The CDR3 is 15 amino acids. The ends lost 4 bases at V and 6 bases at J; junction bases unmatched: 10. DNA for the CDR3: TGTGCCAGCAGCTCCCTGCGGGGGGGGCCTTCCGAGCAGTACGTC. It yields the protein CASSSLRGGPSEQYV.

This clonotype showed up just a few times. The chain is built from TRBV5-1 and TRBJ2-2, with D possibly TRBD2 on 5 matching bases. V was trimmed by 4 bases and J by 5 bases, leaving 9 bases between them. Germline V CDR1 and CDR2: SGHRS, YFSETQ. CDR3 length: 13 amino acids. CDR3 nucleotides: TGCGCCAGCAGCATGACGGGGACCGGGGAGCTGTTTTTT. Amino acid sequence: CASSMTGTGELFF.

This clonotype was detected a few times. The rearrangement joins TRBV7-9 to TRBJ1-5; D is possibly TRBD1 (5 bases). Germline V gene sequence: CDR1 SEHNR, CDR2 FQNEAQ (reference sequence). This CDR3 region has 14 residues. The ends were cut back, 4 bases at V and 4 bases at J, with 11 bases in the middle. The CDR3 loop is CASSSGPLNQPQHF. CDR3 bases: TGTGCCAGCAGCTCGGGACCGCTTAATCAGCCCCAGCATTTT.

The chain employs TRBV12-3 or TRBV12-4 and TRBJ2-3; D call uncertain. V lost 6 bases and J lost 4, with 11 bases in between. The CDR3 covers 13 residues. The CDR3 sequence is CASSGFAPDTQYF. The CDR3, as DNA: TGTGCCAGCAGCGGATTCGCCCCAGATACGCAGTATTTT.

The CDR3 nucleotides are TGTGCCACCAGCAGAGCTGGCGGGACAGGGTTTCGGAATGAGCAGTTCTTC. Its protein is CATSRAGGTGFRNEQFF. The chain carries TRBV15 and TRBJ2-1, with 9 bases aligning to TRBD1. CDR3 size: 17 residues. Per germline, CDR1 LNHNV and CDR2 YYDKDF (reference sequence). V shed 1 base, J shed 7 bases, and the junction held 11 bases outside the gene matches.

This clonotype showed up many times. V is TRBV20-1 and J is TRBJ2-5, with unresolved D. Looked up from germline, CDR1 is DFQATT and CDR2 is SNEGSKA (reference sequence). V gave up 1 base and J gave up 4 bases, with 22 bases separating them. This CDR3 comprises 17 residues. CDR3 region: CSARVKSRALVSETQYF. Here the CDR3 DNA reads TGCAGTGCTAGAGTCAAAAGTCGGGCATTAGTCTCAGAGACCCAGTACTTC.

This clonotype occurred many times. This chain joins TRBV6-5 and TRBJ1-4, with 7 bases fitting TRBD1. V dropped 6 bases and J dropped 5; count of bases not matched to a gene: 18. The CDR3 covers 18 residues. From germline, CDR1 is MNHEY and CDR2 SVGAGI. In DNA form, the CDR3 reads TGTGCCAGCAGGCTGACAGGGACCAGTTTCGGGATAAATGAAAAACTGTTTTTT. This encodes CASRLTGTSFGINEKLFF.

This clonotype was counted between two and nine times. The chain joins TRBV20-1 to TRBJ1-6; possible D gene TRBD1, 5 bases. Trimming took off 6 bases at V and 0 bases at J, with 12 bases between the two ends. Germline V gives CDR1 DFQATT, CDR2 SNEGSKA (reference sequence). CDR3 length: 15 residues. The CDR3 sequence: CSATRQSSYNSPLHF. The CDR3 coding sequence is TGCAGTGCCACCAGACAGAGCTCCTATAATTCACCCCTCCACTTT.

On this clonotype itself: Since the CDR3 does not end with the conserved phenylalanine or tryptophan, this likely comes from a read error. The DNA is omitted, as the CDR3 cannot be located on it reliably, and the CDR3 follows TCRdb's listing. The genes are TRBV10-2 and TRBJ2-1; the DNA was not compared with TRBD2, the D call given in the table. The CDR3 is 13 residues long, ends included. CDR1 and CDR2 from the germline V gene are WSHSY and SAAADI. The CDR3 protein is CASGPRLAGLVFL.

The chain links TRBV7-2 to TRBJ1-1; D perhaps matches TRBD1 (6 bases). This CDR3 spans 13 amino acids. Trimming removed 8 bases at V and 8 bases at J, with 18 bases between. CDR1 is SGHTA, CDR2 FQGNSA, per germline. CDR3: CASLVMGAEEAFF. The CDR3 region has the DNA TGTGCCAGCTTAGTTATGGGGGCTGAGGAAGCTTTCTTT.

Ten or more counts support this clonotype. The rearrangement joins TRBV20-1 to TRBJ2-5; D is possibly TRBD1 (7 bases). Trimming pared 3 bases from V and 5 bases from J, leaving 16 bases between. The length of the CDR3 is 14 residues. Germline V gene data show CDR1 as DFQATT and CDR2 as SNEGSKA (reference sequence). The CDR3 sequence: CSARRVTGRETQYF. In DNA form, the CDR3 reads TGCAGTGCTAGGCGTGTGACAGGGAGGGAGACCCAGTACTTC.

V and J are TRBV5-4 and TRBJ2-1; 7 bases are shared with TRBD1. This CDR3 spans 13 amino acids. J was trimmed by 7 bases and V by 4 bases; bases with no gene match: 5. Germline V gene data show CDR1 as SGHNT and CDR2 as YYREEE (reference sequence). The CDR3 DNA follows: TGTGCCAGCAGCCCGACAGGGCCAAATGAGCAGTTCTTC. It yields the protein CASSPTGPNEQFF.

This clonotype was observed many times. The rearrangement uses TRBV12-3 or TRBV12-4 and TRBJ2-1; D remains ambiguous. The CDR3 consists of 13 residues. The V end lost 2 bases, the J end lost 4 bases, and 6 bases lay between the germline ends. CDR3 sequence (DNA): TGTGCCAGCAGTTTATGGGGATACAATGAGCAGTTCTTC. Amino acids: CASSLWGYNEQFF.

This clonotype was seen only a few times. This rearrangement joins TRBV20-1 to TRBJ1-3; 8 bases fit TRBD1. Germline V lookup: CDR1 DFQATT, CDR2 SNEGSKA (reference sequence). The V and J ends lost 3 bases and 1 base, in that order; junction bases with no gene match: 8. This CDR3 is 16 amino acids long. CDR3 DNA: TGCAGTGCTAGGACCGGGGACAGGTTTTCTGGAAACACCATATATTTT. The encoded protein is CSARTGDRFSGNTIYF.